The clone carrying this TCR beta chain has just one count. Method: immunoSEQ multiplex PCR; TCRdb's copy keeps in-frame clones and lacks some. The data show 45,000 to 55,000 clones, approximately 78% seen once. The sort gate was single viable CD3+CD4+CD8-CD45RO+ cells for memory CD4+ T cells. Trimming took 6 bases from V and 0 from J; bases not matched to a gene: 10. This CDR3 contains 17 residues. From germline, CDR1 is MDHEN and CDR2 SYDVKM. These data belong to a study of memory CD4+ T cells and cytomegalovirus serostatus. The overall study: Healthy Belgian adult donors included under ten CMV-positive and 24 CMV-negative people.

This TCR derives from an adult in good health and CMV-seronegative. Sequencing was carried out using memory CD4+ T cells from blood. This sequence joins TRBV28 and TRBJ1-1; 10 bases fit TRBD1. The CDR3 is CASRAHGQGGMNTEAFF. The CDR3 DNA reads as TGTGCCAGCAGGGCCCACGGACAGGGGGGAATGAACACTGAAGCTTTCTTT.